The sequence of this TCR beta chain was determined in a study of neurological immune-mediated disorders. Study-wide context: Multiple sclerosis patients (n of about 34) included around 30 with relapsing-remitting and 3 with secondary progressive disease.

Germline CDR1 DFQATT, CDR2 SNEGSKA (reference sequence). V gave up 3 bases and J gave up 5 bases, with 13 bases separating them. The CDR3 runs 13 residues. With 10-nucleotide random UMIs, 5'RACE was used to make the cDNA. Each CDR3 protein is one row after TCRdb ran MiXCR on the 5' RACE reads. The sample lists some 66,000 distinct CDR3 sequences; less than 5.5% were seen once. There are many counts of this clonotype. As yet, its antigen is unknown. Study conclusions and caveats: CDR3 amino acid sequences of expanded clones were not shared across subjects, a result suggesting private repertoires in all groups. HTLV-1-associated myelopathy ranked highest for TCR clonal expansion and multiple sclerosis lowest, beneath healthy controls.

The source material was PBMCs. This receptor was identified in a man aged 25 to 40 with multiple sclerosis. This chain joins TRBV20-1 and TRBJ2-5; a possible D gene is TRBD1 (5 bases). CDR3 bases: TGCAGTGCTAGCGATCCAGGGTGGGAGACCCAGTACTTC. Its protein product is CSASDPGWETQYF.